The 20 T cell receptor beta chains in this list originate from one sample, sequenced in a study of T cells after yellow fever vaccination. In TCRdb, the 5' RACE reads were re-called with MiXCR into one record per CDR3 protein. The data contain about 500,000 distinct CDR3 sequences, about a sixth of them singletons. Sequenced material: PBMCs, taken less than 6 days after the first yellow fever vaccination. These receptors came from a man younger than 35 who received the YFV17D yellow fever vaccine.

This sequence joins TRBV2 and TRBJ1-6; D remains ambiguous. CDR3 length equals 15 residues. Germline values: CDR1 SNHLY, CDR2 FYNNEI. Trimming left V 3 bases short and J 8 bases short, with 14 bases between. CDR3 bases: TGTGCCAGCAGTGAGGCGGTTGGGGAGCATTCACCCCTCCACTTT. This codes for CASSEAVGEHSPLHF.

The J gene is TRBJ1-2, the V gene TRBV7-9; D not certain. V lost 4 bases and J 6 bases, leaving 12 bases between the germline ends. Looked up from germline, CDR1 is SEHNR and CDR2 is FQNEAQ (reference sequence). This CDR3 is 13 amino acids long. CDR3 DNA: TGTGCCAGCAGCTGGACGGCCCGGGATGGCTACACCTTC. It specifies CASSWTARDGYTF.

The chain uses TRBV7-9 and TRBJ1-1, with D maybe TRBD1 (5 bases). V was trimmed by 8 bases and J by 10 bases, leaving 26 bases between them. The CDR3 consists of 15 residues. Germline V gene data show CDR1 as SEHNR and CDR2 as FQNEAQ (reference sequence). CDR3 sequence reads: CASDSTRGQIRGAFF. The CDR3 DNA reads TGTGCCAGCGACTCCACCCGGGGCCAGATAAGAGGAGCTTTCTTT.

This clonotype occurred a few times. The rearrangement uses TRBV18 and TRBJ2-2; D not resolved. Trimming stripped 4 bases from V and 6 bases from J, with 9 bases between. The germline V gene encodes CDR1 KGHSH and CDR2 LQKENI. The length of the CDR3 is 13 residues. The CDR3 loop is CASSLSIPGELFF. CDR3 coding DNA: TGTGCCAGCTCACTGTCCATCCCCGGGGAGCTGTTTTTT.

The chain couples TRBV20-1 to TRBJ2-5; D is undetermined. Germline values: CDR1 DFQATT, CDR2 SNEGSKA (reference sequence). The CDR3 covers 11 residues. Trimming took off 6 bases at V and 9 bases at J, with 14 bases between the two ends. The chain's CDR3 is CSALAGPAQYF. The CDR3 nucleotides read TGCAGTGCCCTCGCCGGCCCAGCCCAGTACTTC.

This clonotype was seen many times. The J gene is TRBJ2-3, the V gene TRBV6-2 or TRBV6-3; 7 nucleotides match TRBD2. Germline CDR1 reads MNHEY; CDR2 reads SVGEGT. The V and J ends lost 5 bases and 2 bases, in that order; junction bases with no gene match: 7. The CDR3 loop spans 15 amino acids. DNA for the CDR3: TGTGCCAGCAGTCCGCTAGCGGAATACACAGATACGCAGTATTTT. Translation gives CASSPLAEYTDTQYF.

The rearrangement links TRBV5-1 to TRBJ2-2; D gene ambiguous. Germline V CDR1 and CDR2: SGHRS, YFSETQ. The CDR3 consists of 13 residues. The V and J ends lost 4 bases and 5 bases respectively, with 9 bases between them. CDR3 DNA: TGCGCCAGCAGCCCCGAGGTTACCGGGGAGCTGTTTTTT. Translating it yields CASSPEVTGELFF.

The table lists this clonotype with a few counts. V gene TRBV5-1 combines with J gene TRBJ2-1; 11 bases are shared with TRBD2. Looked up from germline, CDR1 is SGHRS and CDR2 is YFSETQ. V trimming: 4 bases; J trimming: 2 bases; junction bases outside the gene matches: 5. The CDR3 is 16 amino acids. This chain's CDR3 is CASSRALAGAYNEQFF. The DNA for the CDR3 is TGCGCCAGCAGCCGCGCACTAGCGGGGGCCTACAATGAGCAGTTCTTC.

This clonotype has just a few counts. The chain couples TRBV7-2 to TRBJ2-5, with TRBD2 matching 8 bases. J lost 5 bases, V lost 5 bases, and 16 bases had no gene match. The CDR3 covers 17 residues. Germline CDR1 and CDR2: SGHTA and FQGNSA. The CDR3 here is CASSQAGVRALGETQYF. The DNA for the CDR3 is TGTGCCAGCAGCCAAGCGGGAGTAAGGGCTTTAGGGGAGACCCAGTACTTC. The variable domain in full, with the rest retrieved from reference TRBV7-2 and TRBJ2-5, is GAGVSQSPSNKVTEKGKDVELRCDPISGHTALYWYRQSLGQGLEFLIYFQGNSAPDKSGLPSDRFSAERTGGSVSTLTIQRTQQEDSAVYLCASSQAGVRALGETQYFGPGTRLLVL.

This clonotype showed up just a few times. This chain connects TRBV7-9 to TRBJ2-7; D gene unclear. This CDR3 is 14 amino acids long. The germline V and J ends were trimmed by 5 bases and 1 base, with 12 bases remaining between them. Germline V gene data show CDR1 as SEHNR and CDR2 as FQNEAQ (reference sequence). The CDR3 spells CASSPPEVSYEQYF. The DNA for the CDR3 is TGTGCCAGCAGCCCACCGGAAGTATCCTACGAGCAGTACTTC.

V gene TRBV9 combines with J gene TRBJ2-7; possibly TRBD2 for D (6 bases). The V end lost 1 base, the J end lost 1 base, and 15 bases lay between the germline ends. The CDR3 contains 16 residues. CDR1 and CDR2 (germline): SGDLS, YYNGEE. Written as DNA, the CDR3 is TGTGCCAGCAGCGTACGCCGGGACTCATTGTCCTACGAGCAGTACTTC. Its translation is CASSVRRDSLSYEQYF.

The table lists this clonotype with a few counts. The CDR3: CATGEERQPQHF. CDR3 nucleotides: TGTGCCACCGGGGAGGAAAGGCAGCCCCAGCATTTT. The chain couples TRBV10-3 to TRBJ1-5; no reliable D call. V was shortened by 10 bases and J by 7 bases, with 14 bases between the two germline ends. Germline values: CDR1 ENHRY, CDR2 SYGVKD. The CDR3 is 12 amino acids.

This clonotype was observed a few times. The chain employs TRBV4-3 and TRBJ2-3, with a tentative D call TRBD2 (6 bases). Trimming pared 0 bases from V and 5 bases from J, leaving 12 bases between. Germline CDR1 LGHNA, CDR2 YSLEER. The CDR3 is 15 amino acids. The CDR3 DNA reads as TGCGCCAGCAGCCAAGATCGGTGGGGGGTAGATACGCAGTATTTT. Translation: CASSQDRWGVDTQYF.

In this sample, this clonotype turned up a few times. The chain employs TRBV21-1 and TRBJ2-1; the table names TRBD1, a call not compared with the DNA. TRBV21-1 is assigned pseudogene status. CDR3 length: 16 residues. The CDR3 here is CASSPGGDSPYNEQFF. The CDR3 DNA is TGTGCCAGCAGCCCCGGGGGGGACAGCCCCTACAATGAGCAGTTCTTC.

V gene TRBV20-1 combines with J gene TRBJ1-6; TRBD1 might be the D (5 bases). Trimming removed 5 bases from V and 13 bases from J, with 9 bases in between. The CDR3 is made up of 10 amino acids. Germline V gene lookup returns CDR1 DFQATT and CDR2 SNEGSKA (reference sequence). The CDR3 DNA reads TGCAGTGCTGGGGACGTCCCCCTCCACTTT. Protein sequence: CSAGDVPLHF.

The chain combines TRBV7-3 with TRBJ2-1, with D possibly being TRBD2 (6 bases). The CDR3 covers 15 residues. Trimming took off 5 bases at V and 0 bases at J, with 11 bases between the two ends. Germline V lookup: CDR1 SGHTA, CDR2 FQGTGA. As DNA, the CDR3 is TGTGCCAGCAGCATAGCGGAAAGCTCCTACAATGAGCAGTTCTTC. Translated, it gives CASSIAESSYNEQFF.

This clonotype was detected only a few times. CDR3 in amino acids: CSAPIDTQYF. CDR3 nucleotide sequence: TGCAGTGCACCAATAGATACGCAGTATTTT. This chain joins TRBV20-1 and TRBJ2-3; D is ambiguous. The CDR3 sequence is 10 residues long. Trimming left V 6 bases short and J 5 bases short, with 6 bases between. Germline V lookup: CDR1 DFQATT, CDR2 SNEGSKA (reference sequence).

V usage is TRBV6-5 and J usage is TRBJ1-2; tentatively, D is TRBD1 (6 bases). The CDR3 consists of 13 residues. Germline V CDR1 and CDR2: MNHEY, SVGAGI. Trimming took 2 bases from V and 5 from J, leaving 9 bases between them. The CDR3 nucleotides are TGTGCCAGCAGTTACGGGGGGCTGTATGGCTACACCTTC. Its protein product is CASSYGGLYGYTF.

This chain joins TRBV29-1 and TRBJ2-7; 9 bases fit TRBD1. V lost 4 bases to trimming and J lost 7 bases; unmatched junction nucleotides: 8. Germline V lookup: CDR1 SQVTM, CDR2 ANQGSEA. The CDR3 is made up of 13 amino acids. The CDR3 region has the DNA TGCAGCGTTGTCTTAACAGGGGGCTGGGAGCAGTACTTC. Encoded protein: CSVVLTGGWEQYF.

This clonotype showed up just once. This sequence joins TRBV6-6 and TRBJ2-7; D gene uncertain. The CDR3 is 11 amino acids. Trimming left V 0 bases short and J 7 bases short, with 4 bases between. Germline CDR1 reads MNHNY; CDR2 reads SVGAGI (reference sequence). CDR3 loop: CASSYSSEQYF. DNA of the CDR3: TGTGCCAGCAGTTACTCGTCAGAGCAGTACTTC.